This T cell receptor (beta chain) was identified during a study of breast tumors, draining lymph nodes, adjacent tissues. Study-wide findings and caveats: Luminal-like breast cancer showed significantly higher tumor–nontumor repertoire similarity than basal-like. Data only fit, rather than demonstrated, lymph node origin of most tumor T cells. Tumor repertoires ranked between lymph nodes and nontumor tissue in diversity, with V and J gene preferences.

This clonotype has at least ten counts. Its antigen is undetermined. Trimming took off 1 base at V and 5 bases at J, with 16 bases between the two ends. The CDR3 loop spans 16 amino acids. Germline V gene lookup returns CDR1 SEHNR and CDR2 FQNEAQ (reference sequence). TCRdb reanalysed the multiplex PCR reads using MiXCR and keeps one entry per CDR3 protein. This table holds more than 50,000 distinct CDR3 sequences, approximately 40% found once. Material for sequencing was breast tumor tissue. The chain employs TRBV7-9 and TRBJ2-3; D possibly matches TRBD1 or TRBD2 (5 bases each). The clonotype originates from a female donor with breast cancer. Some clones in this sample may be carry-over from other donors' samples. For the CDR3, the DNA is TGTGCCAGCAGCTTAGATTGGGGACCGGAAATAGATACGCAGTATTTT. Encoded protein: CASSLDWGPEIDTQYF. The complete variable domain, with remaining parts taken from reference TRBV7-9 and TRBJ2-3, reads DTGVSQNPRHKITKRGQNVTFRCDPISEHNRLYWYRQTLGQGPEFLTYFQNEAQLEKSRLLSDRFSAERPKGSFSTLEIQRTEQGDSAMYLCASSLDWGPEIDTQYFGPGTRLTVL.